The 30 T cell receptor beta chains in this list originate from one sample, sequenced in a study of Tregs in tolerant kidney transplant recipients (dated by TCRdb to the late 2010s). Receptor amplification or capture employed the immunoSEQ multiplex PCR assay. TCRdb's version of the immuneACCESS table is confined to in-frame rearrangements and falls short of the full clone set. An unresolved V gene accounts for under half of the shortfall where checked; the remainder is of unknown origin. This sample holds about 56,000 clones; about four fifths were observed only once. Of the sample, 4% to 6.5% is held by the ten largest clones. Sequencing was done on a sample of CD4+ T cells from blood. These receptors originate from a human donor in good health.

V is TRBV6-1 and J is TRBJ2-7, with D perhaps matching TRBD2 (7 bases). Trimming removed 6 bases from V and 6 bases from J, with 15 bases in between. Germline CDR1 reads MNHNS; CDR2 reads SASEGT. This CDR3 is 13 amino acids long. CDR3 DNA sequence: TGTGCCAGCAGAATAGGGGGGGCGCGCGAGCAGTACTTC. Translation: CASRIGGAREQYF.

This chain links TRBV6-1 with TRBJ2-1; D not resolved. Germline CDR1 reads MNHNS; CDR2 reads SASEGT. V shed 2 bases and J shed 6 bases, with 8 bases lying between them. CDR3 length: 13 residues. Here the CDR3 reads CASSELSPNEQFF. The CDR3 bases are TGTGCCAGCAGTGAATTGAGTCCCAATGAGCAGTTCTTC.

The rearrangement links TRBV4-3 to TRBJ2-1, with TRBD2 as a possible D gene (5 bases). This CDR3 region has 16 residues. Looked up from germline, CDR1 is LGHNA and CDR2 is YSLEER. Trimming removed 1 base at V and 0 bases at J, with 10 bases between. The CDR3 spells CASSQGGSDSYNEQFF. Written as DNA, the CDR3 is TGCGCCAGCAGCCAAGGAGGTAGCGACTCCTACAATGAGCAGTTCTTC.

The V and J genes are TRBV6-1 and TRBJ1-5; D remains ambiguous. Trimming removed 1 base from V and 7 bases from J, with 8 bases in between. The length of the CDR3 is 13 residues. Germline V gene data show CDR1 as MNHNS and CDR2 as SASEGT. DNA of the CDR3: TGTGCCAGCAGTGAAGAGCAGTGGCAGCCCCAGCATTTT. Translating it yields CASSEEQWQPQHF.

This chain connects TRBV19 to TRBJ1-4; D may be TRBD1 (5 bases). The CDR3 sequence is 14 residues long. CDR1 and CDR2 (germline): LNHDA, SQIVND (reference sequence). The V gene lost 6 bases and the J gene lost 8 bases, with 16 bases spanning the gap. The CDR3 is CASRGGGTEEKLFF. The CDR3 nucleotides are TGTGCCAGTAGGGGGGGAGGTACGGAGGAAAAACTGTTTTTT.

V and J are TRBV7-2 and TRBJ1-1, with unresolved D. Trimming removed 6 bases from V and 0 bases from J, with 8 bases in between. CDR1 is SGHTA and CDR2 is FQGNSA in the germline V gene. The CDR3 loop spans 13 amino acids. As DNA, the CDR3 is TGTGCCAGCAGTGAGACGGTGAACACTGAAGCTTTCTTT. It encodes CASSETVNTEAFF.

By proportion, this clone is medium-sized. The V call is TRBV28, the J call TRBJ1-3; unclear D gene. Germline CDR1 MDHEN, CDR2 SYDVKM. V gave up 7 bases and J gave up 2 bases, with 6 bases separating them. The CDR3 sequence is 12 residues long. The CDR3, as DNA: TGTGCCAGCACAAGGGCTGGAAACACCATATATTTT. Translated: CASTRAGNTIYF. Full variable domain (outside the CDR3, taken from reference TRBV28 and TRBJ1-3): DVKVTQSSRYLVKRTGEKVFLECVQDMDHENMFWYRQDPGLGLRLIYFSYDVKMKEKGDIPEGYSVSREKKERFSLILESASTNQTSMYLCASTRAGNTIYFGEGSWLTVV.

The chain employs TRBV4-1 and TRBJ2-1; 7 bases agree with TRBD2. CDR3 length equals 20 residues. Trimming took 0 bases from V and 4 from J; bases not matched to a gene: 18. Germline loops: CDR1 MGHRA, CDR2 YSYEKL. The CDR3 is CASSQEFFPRGSISYNEQFF. The CDR3 DNA follows: TGCGCCAGCAGCCAAGAGTTCTTTCCCCGCGGGAGTATTTCATACAATGAGCAGTTCTTC.

The table lists this clone with many counts. The chain couples TRBV29-1 to TRBJ2-7, with TRBD1 matching over 8 bases. The CDR3 covers 15 residues. The J segment lost 0 bases and the V segment lost 2 bases, leaving 6 bases of the junction unmatched. Germline V gene sequence: CDR1 SQVTM, CDR2 ANQGSEA. CDR3 coding DNA: TGCAGCGTTGAACGCCCCAGGGGGCCCTCCTACGAGCAGTACTTC. It yields the protein CSVERPRGPSYEQYF.

V usage is TRBV30 and J usage is TRBJ1-2; D may be TRBD1 (6 bases). Trimming removed 5 bases from V and 8 bases from J, with 21 bases in between. From germline, CDR1 is GTSNPN and CDR2 SVGIG (reference sequence). This CDR3 has 14 residues. CDR3 region: CAWVRHRTARGYTF. DNA for the CDR3: TGTGCCTGGGTCAGACACCGGACAGCTAGGGGCTACACCTTC.

There are a few counts of this clone. The CDR3 spells CASSIGLADLTGELFF. CDR3 in DNA: TGTGCCAGCAGCATCGGACTAGCGGATCTTACCGGGGAGCTGTTTTTT. The rearrangement links TRBV9 to TRBJ2-2, with 10 bases fitting TRBD2. Trimming at V came to 4 bases and at J to 5 bases, leaving 8 bases not matched to a gene. In germline, CDR1 is SGDLS, CDR2 YYNGEE. The CDR3 length is 16 residues.

The V call is TRBV4-1, the J call TRBJ2-2; 7 bases map to TRBD1. J was trimmed by 8 bases and V by 1 base; bases with no gene match: 13. The CDR3 length is 17 residues. Germline V lookup: CDR1 MGHRA, CDR2 YSYEKL. The CDR3: CASSQAIIGTVNGELFF. DNA for the CDR3: TGCGCCAGCAGCCAAGCCATTATCGGGACAGTTAATGGGGAGCTGTTTTTT.

The chain is built from TRBV29-1 and TRBJ2-7; 11 bases match TRBD1. This CDR3 contains 13 residues. CDR1 SQVTM and CDR2 ANQGSEA come from the germline V gene. The V and J ends lost 7 bases and 4 bases, in that order; junction bases with no gene match: 6. CDR3 in amino acids: CSAGQGASYEQYF. The DNA of the CDR3 is TGCAGCGCTGGACAGGGGGCGTCATACGAGCAGTACTTC.

This clone is medium-sized. V gene TRBV2 combines with J gene TRBJ2-3; tentatively, D is TRBD2 (5 bases). V lost 7 bases, J lost 5 bases, and 16 bases lay in between. Germline CDR1 reads SNHLY; CDR2 reads FYNNEI. The CDR3 extends over 14 amino acids. DNA for the CDR3: TGTGCCAGCACCTGGGAGTCCGAGGGAGATACGCAGTATTTT. Translated: CASTWESEGDTQYF.

The chain combines TRBV5-1 with TRBJ2-1; 9 bases are a match to TRBD2. The CDR3 consists of 18 residues. After removal of 5 bases from V and 4 bases from J, the junction contained 16 bases not matched to a gene. In germline, CDR1 is SGHRS, CDR2 YFSETQ. The CDR3 loop reads CASSFLSGGRLTYNEQFF. The DNA for the CDR3 is TGCGCCAGCAGTTTTCTTAGCGGGGGCCGATTAACATACAATGAGCAGTTCTTC.

V usage is TRBV28 and J usage is TRBJ2-7; TRBD1 is a possible D gene (6 bases). V was trimmed by 8 bases and J by 3 bases, leaving 20 bases between them. CDR1 and CDR2 from the germline V gene are MDHEN and SYDVKM. CDR3 size: 15 residues. CDR3 in amino acids: CASSLLLGAGYEQYF. CDR3 nucleotide sequence: TGTGCCAGCTCCCTGCTCCTGGGGGCTGGCTACGAGCAGTACTTC. The full variable domain, completed using reference TRBV28 and TRBJ2-7, is DVKVTQSSRYLVKRTGEKVFLECVQDMDHENMFWYRQDPGLGLRLIYFSYDVKMKEKGDIPEGYSVSREKKERFSLILESASTNQTSMYLCASSLLLGAGYEQYFGPGTRLTVT.

V usage is TRBV7-6 and J usage is TRBJ2-5, with D possibly TRBD2 on 5 matching bases. This CDR3 is 15 amino acids long. Germline CDR1 reads SGHVS; CDR2 reads FNYEAQ. V gave up 1 base and J gave up 0 bases, with 9 bases separating them. CDR3: CASSLDRTYQETQYF. CDR3 nucleotide sequence: TGTGCCAGCAGCTTAGATAGGACTTACCAAGAGACCCAGTACTTC.

The J gene is TRBJ1-2, the V gene TRBV2; 7 nucleotides agree with TRBD1. Trimming at V came to 0 bases and at J to 7 bases, leaving 8 bases not matched to a gene. Germline values: CDR1 SNHLY, CDR2 FYNNEI. The CDR3 contains 15 residues. CDR3: CASSEAQTGSGGYTF. The CDR3, as DNA: TGTGCCAGCAGTGAAGCGCAGACAGGGAGCGGTGGCTACACCTTC.

V gene TRBV7-3 combines with J gene TRBJ1-1; 7 bases map to TRBD1. CDR3 length: 14 residues. The V gene's germline CDR1 is SGHTA and CDR2 FQGTGA. J lost 3 bases, V lost 7 bases, and 8 bases had no gene match. The CDR3 bases are TGTGCCAGCAAAAAAGGGGGCGCGGACACTGAAGCTTTCTTT. Protein product: CASKKGGADTEAFF. Looking up the rest from reference TRBV7-3 and TRBJ1-1 gives the full variable domain: GAGVSQTPSNKVTEKGKYVELRCDPISGHTALYWYRQSLGQGPEFLIYFQGTGAADDSGLPNDRFFAVRPEGSVSTLKIQRTERGDSAVYLCASKKGGADTEAFFGQGTRLTVV.

The chain employs TRBV5-1 and TRBJ2-2, with D perhaps matching TRBD1 or TRBD2 (5 bases each). V lost 5 bases to trimming and J lost 2 bases, with 13 bases between them. This CDR3 comprises 15 residues. Per germline, CDR1 SGHRS and CDR2 YFSETQ. CDR3 nucleotide sequence: TGCGCCAGCAGATCGGGGACCACAAACACCGGGGAGCTGTTTTTT. Protein: CASRSGTTNTGELFF.

V is TRBV7-2 and J is TRBJ1-1; 8 nucleotides line up with TRBD1. Germline CDR1 and CDR2: SGHTA and FQGNSA. The CDR3 consists of 13 residues. V gave up 6 bases and J gave up 7 bases; unmatched junction bases: 7. The CDR3 region has the DNA TGTGCCAGCAGACAAACAGGGACAGGTGAAGCTTTCTTT. Amino acids: CASRQTGTGEAFF. The full variable domain, rest sourced from reference TRBV7-2 and TRBJ1-1, is GAGVSQSPSNKVTEKGKDVELRCDPISGHTALYWYRQSLGQGLEFLIYFQGNSAPDKSGLPSDRFSAERTGGSVSTLTIQRTQQEDSAVYLCASRQTGTGEAFFGQGTRLTVV.

The chain couples TRBV4-2 to TRBJ2-1, with D hard to call. CDR3 length: 16 amino acids. The germline V and J ends were trimmed by 0 bases and 5 bases, with 14 bases remaining between them. Per the germline V gene, CDR1 is LGHNA and CDR2 is YNFKEQ. The CDR3 reads CASSQDWFRVNNEQFF. CDR3 nucleotides: TGTGCCAGCAGCCAAGATTGGTTCCGGGTAAACAATGAGCAGTTCTTC.

This rearrangement joins TRBV4-1 to TRBJ1-1; 10 bases are shared with TRBD1. The trim removed 5 bases at V and 1 base at J, leaving 7 bases unmatched. Per germline, CDR1 MGHRA and CDR2 YSYEKL. CDR3 length: 16 residues. In nucleotides, the CDR3 is TGCGCCAGCAGCGGCCGACAGGGGGCTCGGAACACTGAAGCTTTCTTT. It translates to CASSGRQGARNTEAFF.

This chain links TRBV7-2 with TRBJ1-2; the D gene is possibly TRBD1 (5 bases). The germline CDR1 and CDR2 sequences are SGHTA and FQGNSA. The germline V and J ends were trimmed by 4 bases and 6 bases, with 21 bases remaining between them. CDR3 length: 16 amino acids. In nucleotides, the CDR3 is TGTGCCAGCAGCTCGACGTTTTTGAGGGGAGGACATGGCTACACCTTC. Protein: CASSSTFLRGGHGYTF.

The V gene is TRBV7-9, the J gene TRBJ2-3; TRBD2 agrees at 9 bases. Trimming at V came to 0 bases and at J to 0 bases, leaving 4 bases not matched to a gene. The CDR3 consists of 17 residues. The germline V gene has CDR1 SEHNR and CDR2 FQNEAQ (reference sequence). The CDR3: CASSLATSGHSTDTQYF. The CDR3 coding sequence is TGTGCCAGCAGCTTAGCGACTAGCGGCCACAGCACAGATACGCAGTATTTT.

The chain has TRBV11-3 and TRBJ2-3, with D hard to call. The CDR3 runs 15 residues. Deletions cut 5 bases from V and 1 base from J, with 13 bases between. Germline CDR1 reads SGHNT; CDR2 reads YENEEA. The CDR3 spells CASSLFSDGTDTQYF. CDR3 coding DNA: TGTGCCAGCAGCCTGTTCTCGGACGGCACAGATACGCAGTATTTT.

The count of this clone is one. J is TRBJ2-3 and V is TRBV29-1; a possible D gene is TRBD2 (5 bases). Between the trimmed V and J ends, which lost 6 bases and 2 bases, there was a span of 15 bases. Germline values: CDR1 SQVTM, CDR2 ANQGSEA. The CDR3 extends over 14 amino acids. The CDR3 DNA reads as TGCAGCGTATTAAAGCGGAGATCCACAGATACGCAGTATTTT. Its protein is CSVLKRRSTDTQYF.

This chain links TRBV7-2 with TRBJ2-7, with 10 bases aligning to TRBD2. The CDR3 contains 16 residues. Germline CDR1 is SGHTA and CDR2 is FQGNSA. With 5 bases clipped from V and 0 bases from J, the junction kept 7 bases outside the gene matches. This CDR3 reads CASSSLAGGFSYEQYF. The CDR3 DNA follows: TGTGCCAGCAGCAGTTTAGCGGGAGGCTTCTCCTACGAGCAGTACTTC.

The chain couples TRBV5-3 to TRBJ2-4; unclear D gene. TRBV5-3 carries the ORF label, with uncertain function. This CDR3 is built from 15 residues. Trimming took off 4 bases at V and 6 bases at J, with 17 bases between the two ends. In DNA form, the CDR3 reads TGTGCCAGAAGCACAAAACGCCCCCCTTTAAACATTCAGTACTTC. Its translation is CARSTKRPPLNIQYF.

This clone was observed once. The rearrangement links TRBV10-3 to TRBJ2-2, with 12 nucleotides matching TRBD1. Germline CDR1 is ENHRY and CDR2 is SYGVKD. This CDR3 has 16 residues. V gave up 4 bases and J gave up 5 bases; unmatched junction bases: 5. CDR3 sequence: CAISGGQGARTGELFF. For the CDR3, the DNA is TGTGCCATCAGTGGGGGACAGGGGGCAAGGACCGGGGAGCTGTTTTTT.